What follows are 16 T cell receptor beta chains derived from one specimen sequenced in a study of blood T cell repertoires in COVID-19. Clones were read by immunoSEQ multiplex PCR, and TCRdb kept only the in-frame ones, dropping some. The sample holds some 490,000 clones, less than 90% seen once. Sequenced: PBMCs or T cells enriched from blood (not recorded which). These receptors were obtained from a woman aged 55-75 years who had recovered from COVID-19.

This clone was picked up one time. The V gene is TRBV4-1, the J gene TRBJ2-2; 7 bases agree with TRBD1. The junction had 8 bases not matched to a gene; V was cut back by 0 bases and J by 7 bases. Germline lookup yields CDR1 MGHRA and CDR2 YSYEKL. The CDR3 has 16 amino acids. The CDR3 sequence is CASSQDGQGVIGELFF. Here the CDR3 DNA reads TGCGCCAGCAGCCAAGACGGCCAGGGGGTTATCGGGGAGCTGTTTTTT.

The rearrangement joins TRBV5-1 to TRBJ1-6; D unclear. Germline V gene lookup returns CDR1 SGHRS and CDR2 YFSETQ. The V end lost 7 bases, the J end lost 7 bases, and 12 bases lay between the germline ends. CDR3 size: 13 residues. As DNA, the CDR3 is TGCGCCAGCTCGTCCCAACTAAATTCACCCCTCCACTTT. This encodes CASSSQLNSPLHF.

The rearrangement joins TRBV28 to TRBJ1-5, with 11 nucleotides matching TRBD1. Germline loops: CDR1 MDHEN, CDR2 SYDVKM. With 11 bases clipped from V and 6 bases from J, the junction kept 9 bases outside the gene matches. This CDR3 is built from 14 residues. DNA for the CDR3: TGTGCCGCAGGGACAGGGGGAATAGGTCAGCCCCAGCATTTT. Translating it yields CAAGTGGIGQPQHF.

This clone was counted a single time. V and J are TRBV6-5 and TRBJ2-7; D is ambiguous. Germline V CDR1 and CDR2: MNHEY, SVGAGI. This CDR3 contains 14 residues. V was cut by 0 bases and J by 3 bases, with 9 bases left in between. DNA of the CDR3: TGTGCCAGCAGTTACTCTGCACAGCACTACGAGCAGTACGTC. Its translation is CASSYSAQHYEQYV.

The chain employs TRBV7-2 and TRBJ2-2; a possible D gene is TRBD1 (6 bases). V lost 2 bases and J lost 4, with 8 bases in between. Germline CDR1 reads SGHTA; CDR2 reads FQGNSA. The CDR3 has 14 residues. The chain's CDR3 is CASSLIQGTGELFF. Written as DNA, the CDR3 is TGTGCCAGCAGCTTAATACAGGGCACCGGGGAGCTGTTTTTT.

The rearrangement uses TRBV5-1 and TRBJ1-5; a weak D match, TRBD1 (5 bases). Trimming stripped 4 bases from V and 4 bases from J, with 15 bases between. CDR1 and CDR2 (germline): SGHRS, YFSETQ. This CDR3 has 15 amino acids. As DNA, the CDR3 is TGCGCCAGCAGCCTGGGACCGGCGGGGAATCAGCCCCAGCATTTT. It codes for CASSLGPAGNQPQHF. The full variable domain, in which reference TRBV5-1 and TRBJ1-5 provide the parts outside the CDR3, is KAGVTQTPRYLIKTRGQQVTLSCSPISGHRSVSWYQQTPGQGLQFLFEYFSETQRNKGNFPGRFSGRQFSNSRSEMNVSTLELGDSALYLCASSLGPAGNQPQHFGDGTRLSIL.

This clone came up once. The V and J genes are TRBV7-2 and TRBJ1-2; D is possibly TRBD1 (5 bases). CDR1 and CDR2 (germline): SGHTA, FQGNSA. This CDR3 has 12 residues. V lost 4 bases and J 4 bases, leaving 7 bases between the germline ends. In DNA form, the CDR3 reads TGTGCCAGCAGCTATGACAGCTATGGCTACACCTTC. It specifies CASSYDSYGYTF.

This clone was picked up a small number of times. This chain joins TRBV6-5 and TRBJ2-1; 7 positions agree with TRBD1. CDR3 length: 15 residues. Trimming removed 7 bases from V and 0 bases from J; junction bases left unmatched: 6. The germline gives CDR1 MNHEY, CDR2 SVGAGI. In DNA form, the CDR3 reads TGTGCCAGCACCACGACAGGGAGCTCCTACAATGAGCAGTTCTTC. Its protein product is CASTTTGSSYNEQFF.

The V gene is TRBV27, the J gene TRBJ2-1, with D maybe TRBD2 (5 bases). The V end lost 2 bases, the J end lost 8 bases, and 13 bases lay between the germline ends. Per germline, CDR1 MNHEY and CDR2 SMNVEV (reference sequence). The CDR3 extends over 14 amino acids. The CDR3 is CASSLPPPADEQFF. The CDR3, as DNA: TGTGCCAGCAGTTTACCGCCCCCAGCGGATGAGCAGTTCTTC.

This clone has a count of ten or more. The rearrangement joins TRBV15 to TRBJ2-7, with 11 bases that match TRBD2. The CDR3 has 15 amino acids. V dropped 0 bases and J dropped 6; count of bases not matched to a gene: 4. In germline, CDR1 is LNHNV, CDR2 YYDKDF (reference sequence). The CDR3 nucleotides read TGTGCCACCAGCAGAGACCGACTAGCGGGGCGCGAGCAGTACTTC. The encoded protein is CATSRDRLAGREQYF. Together with reference TRBV15 and TRBJ2-7, the CDR3 gives the full variable domain: DAMVIQNPRYQVTQFGKPVTLSCSQTLNHNVMYWYQQKSSQAPKLLFHYYDKDFNNEADTPDNFQSRRPNTSFCFLDIRSPGLGDTAMYLCATSRDRLAGREQYFGPGTRLTVT.

The V call is TRBV4-1, the J call TRBJ1-4; D is unresolved. Per the germline V gene, CDR1 is MGHRA and CDR2 is YSYEKL. Trimming took off 6 bases at V and 3 bases at J, with 14 bases between the two ends. CDR3 length: 15 amino acids. CDR3 loop: CASRRASSANEKLFF. For the CDR3, the DNA is TGCGCCAGCAGGAGAGCAAGTAGTGCTAATGAAAAACTGTTTTTT.

The chain links TRBV28 to TRBJ1-4, with a weak D call TRBD1 (6 bases). The CDR3 contains 13 residues. With 8 bases removed from V and 4 bases from J, the gap between germline ends came to 11 bases. Germline assignment: CDR1 MDHEN and CDR2 SYDVKM. This chain's CDR3 is CASSGAINEKLFF. The CDR3 nucleotides are TGTGCCAGCTCAGGGGCTATTAATGAAAAACTGTTTTTT.

This chain connects TRBV6-5 to TRBJ2-7, with D perhaps matching TRBD1 (5 bases). The V end lost 6 bases, the J end lost 2 bases, and 14 bases lay between the germline ends. The germline V gene encodes CDR1 MNHEY and CDR2 SVGAGI. The CDR3 is made up of 14 amino acids. CDR3: CASRPRLGAYEQYF. CDR3 DNA: TGTGCCAGCAGGCCTAGGCTAGGGGCCTACGAGCAGTACTTC.

The chain has TRBV6-5 and TRBJ2-3, with TRBD1 matching over 7 bases. Germline-derived CDR1 and CDR2 are MNHEY and SVGAGI. The CDR3 is 13 amino acids. The CDR3 sequence: CGPGQARTDTQYF. Here the CDR3 DNA reads TGTGGCCCCGGACAGGCCAGAACAGATACGCAGTATTTT.

The genes are TRBV5-1 and TRBJ2-2; D ambiguous. V dropped 1 base and J dropped 3 bases, with 10 bases sitting between them. Looked up from germline, CDR1 is SGHRS and CDR2 is YFSETQ. The CDR3 is made up of 15 amino acids. The CDR3 DNA is TGCGCCAGCAGCTTGCGGGTTAAGGACACCGGGGAGCTGTTTTTT. Translation: CASSLRVKDTGELFF.

The chain uses TRBV10-3 and TRBJ1-1, with 7 bases aligning to TRBD1. The length of the CDR3 is 18 residues. The V segment lost 0 bases and the J segment 1 base; nucleotides outside the gene matches: 11. Germline CDR1 reads ENHRY; CDR2 reads SYGVKD. The CDR3 DNA is TGTGCCATCAGTGAGTCGATTAATACAGGGGCTTGGAACACTGAAGCTTTCTTT. It translates to CAISESINTGAWNTEAFF.